This T cell receptor beta chain was sequenced for a study of blood T cells in healthy people across ages. The study, taken as a whole, reports: Whereas aged donors had fewer naive CD4+ cells, long-lived donors had more of them and higher diversity.

Through a sample-barcoded 5' primer and a J-beta primer mix, a second PCR was run for 7 to 11 cycles. Each cDNA molecule, via a template-switch adaptor with 12 random nucleotides, was tagged. One entry per CDR3 protein results from TCRdb running MiXCR on the 5' RACE reads. The sample yields 650,000 to 1,000,000 distinct CDR3 sequences, 46% seen once. Concerning this clonotype: Its antigen is as yet unknown.

The CDR3 is made up of 15 amino acids. Germline CDR1 is MDHEN and CDR2 is SYDVKM. Trimming cost V 6 bases and J 6 bases; bases outside gene matches: 5. The rearrangement uses TRBV28 and TRBJ2-7, with TRBD2 identical over 16 bases. The source material was blood. This TCR derives from an elderly man in good health. The CDR3 reads CASRGLAGGIAEQYF. CDR3 sequence (DNA): TGTGCCAGCAGGGGACTAGCGGGAGGGATAGCCGAGCAGTACTTC.